The table lists the clone carrying this TCR beta chain with a count of one. Its antigen is not known. This entry is derived from a study of T cell responses to AZD1222 COVID-19 vaccine. Whole-study context: Timing groups of about 4 and about 12 weeks for second doses were pooled.

Sequenced by immunoSEQ multiplex PCR; TCRdb stores in-frame clones only, minus some. The table lists some 150,000 clones, more than 85% of them singletons, with approximately 3.9% in the top ten. Study results and limitations: Clonal diversity may have been underestimated, and the donors were mostly white British, with more females than males. With dominance at 160-218 and 743-854, vaccine-associated CD4 TCRs spanned spike.

The CDR3 spans 14 residues. V shed 6 bases and J shed 6 bases, with 18 bases lying between them. Germline CDR1 is SNHLY and CDR2 is FYNNEI. The chain carries TRBV2 and TRBJ2-7; D is undetermined. The material was peripheral blood, obtained on day 0 of AZD1222 vaccination. The TCR comes from an adult in good health. CDR3: CASRNTGQVAEQYF. CDR3 nucleotide sequence: TGTGCCAGCAGAAATACCGGGCAGGTTGCCGAGCAGTACTTC.